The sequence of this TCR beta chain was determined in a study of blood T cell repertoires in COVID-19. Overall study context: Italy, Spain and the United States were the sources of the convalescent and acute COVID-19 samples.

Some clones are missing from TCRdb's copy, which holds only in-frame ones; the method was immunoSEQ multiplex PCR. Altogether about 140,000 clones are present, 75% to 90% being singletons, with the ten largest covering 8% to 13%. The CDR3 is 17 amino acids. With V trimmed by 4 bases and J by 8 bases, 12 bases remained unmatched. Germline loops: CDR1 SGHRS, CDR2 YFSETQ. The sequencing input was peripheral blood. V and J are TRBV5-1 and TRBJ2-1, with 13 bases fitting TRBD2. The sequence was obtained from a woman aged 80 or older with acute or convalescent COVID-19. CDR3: CASSAPGLAGPLDEQFF. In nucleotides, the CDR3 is TGCGCCAGCAGCGCTCCGGGACTAGCGGGGCCCCTGGATGAGCAGTTCTTC.